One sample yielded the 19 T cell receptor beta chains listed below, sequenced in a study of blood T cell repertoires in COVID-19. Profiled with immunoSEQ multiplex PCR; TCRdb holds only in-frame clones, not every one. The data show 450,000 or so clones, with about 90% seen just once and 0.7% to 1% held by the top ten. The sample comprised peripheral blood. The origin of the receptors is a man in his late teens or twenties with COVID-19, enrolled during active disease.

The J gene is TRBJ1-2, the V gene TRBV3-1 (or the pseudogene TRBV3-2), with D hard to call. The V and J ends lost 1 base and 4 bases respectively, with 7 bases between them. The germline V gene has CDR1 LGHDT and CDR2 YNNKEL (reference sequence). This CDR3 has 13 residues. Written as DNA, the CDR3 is TGTGCCAGCAGCCAAGGAGGCGGCTATGGCTACACCTTC. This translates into CASSQGGGYGYTF.

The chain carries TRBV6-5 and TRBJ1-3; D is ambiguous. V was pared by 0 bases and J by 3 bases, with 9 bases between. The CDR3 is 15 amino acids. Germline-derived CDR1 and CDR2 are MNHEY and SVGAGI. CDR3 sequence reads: CASSYSKAGGNTIYF. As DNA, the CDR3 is TGTGCCAGCAGTTACTCGAAGGCAGGTGGAAACACCATATATTTT.

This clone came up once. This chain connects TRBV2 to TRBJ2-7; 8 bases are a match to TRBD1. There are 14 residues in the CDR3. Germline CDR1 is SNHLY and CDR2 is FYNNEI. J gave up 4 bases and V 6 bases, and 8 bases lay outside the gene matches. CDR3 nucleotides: TGTGCCAGCAGAGATGAGGACAGGGCATACGAGCAGTACTTC. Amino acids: CASRDEDRAYEQYF.

In nucleotides, the CDR3 is TGTGCAAGTCACGAGTGGGATACGCAGTATTTT. The encoded protein is CASHEWDTQYF. This sequence joins TRBV12-2 and TRBJ2-3; the table's TRBD2 call for D was not verified on the DNA. TRBV12-2 is deemed a pseudogene. The CDR3 length is 11 residues.

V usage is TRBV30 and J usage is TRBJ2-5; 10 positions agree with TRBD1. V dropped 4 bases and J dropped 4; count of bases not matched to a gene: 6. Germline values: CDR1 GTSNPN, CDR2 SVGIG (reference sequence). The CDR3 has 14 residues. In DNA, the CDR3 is TGTGCCTGGACGAACTGGGACAGGGGAGAGACCCAGTACTTC. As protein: CAWTNWDRGETQYF.

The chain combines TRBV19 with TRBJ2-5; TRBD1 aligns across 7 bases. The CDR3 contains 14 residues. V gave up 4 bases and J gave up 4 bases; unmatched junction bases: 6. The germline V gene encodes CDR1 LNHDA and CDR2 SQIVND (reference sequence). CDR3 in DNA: TGTGCCAGTAGTACCAGGGGGTCGGGAGAGACCCAGTACTTC. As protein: CASSTRGSGETQYF.

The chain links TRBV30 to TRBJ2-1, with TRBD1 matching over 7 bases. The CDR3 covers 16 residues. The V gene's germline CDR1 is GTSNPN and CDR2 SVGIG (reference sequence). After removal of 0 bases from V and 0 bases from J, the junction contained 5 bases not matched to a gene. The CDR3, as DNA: TGTGCCTGGAGTGTACGGGGACAGAGCTCCTACAATGAGCAGTTCTTC. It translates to CAWSVRGQSSYNEQFF.

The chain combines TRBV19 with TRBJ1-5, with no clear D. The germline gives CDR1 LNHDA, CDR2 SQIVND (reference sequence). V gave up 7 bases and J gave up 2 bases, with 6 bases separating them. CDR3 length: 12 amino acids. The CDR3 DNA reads TGTGCCAGTAACCCAGGCAATCAGCCCCAGCATTTT. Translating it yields CASNPGNQPQHF.

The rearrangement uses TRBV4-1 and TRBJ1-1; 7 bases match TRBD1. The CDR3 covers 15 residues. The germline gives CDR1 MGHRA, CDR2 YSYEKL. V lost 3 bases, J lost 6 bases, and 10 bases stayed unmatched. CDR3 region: CASSHPGQPFSEAFF. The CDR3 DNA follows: TGCGCCAGCAGCCACCCGGGACAGCCCTTCTCTGAAGCTTTCTTT.

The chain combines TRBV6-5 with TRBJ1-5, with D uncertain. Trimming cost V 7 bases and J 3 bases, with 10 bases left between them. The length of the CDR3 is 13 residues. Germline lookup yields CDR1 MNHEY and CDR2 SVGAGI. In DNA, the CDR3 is TGTGCCAGCACCCGGGATCCCAATCAGCCCCAGCATTTT. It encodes CASTRDPNQPQHF.

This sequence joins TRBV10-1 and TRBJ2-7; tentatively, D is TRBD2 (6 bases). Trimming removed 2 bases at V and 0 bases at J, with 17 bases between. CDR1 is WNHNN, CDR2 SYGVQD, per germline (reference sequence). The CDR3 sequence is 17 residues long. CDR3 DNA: TGCGCCAGCAGTGAGCGTAGGACTATCACATGCTCCTACGAGCAGTACTTC. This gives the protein CASSERRTITCSYEQYF.

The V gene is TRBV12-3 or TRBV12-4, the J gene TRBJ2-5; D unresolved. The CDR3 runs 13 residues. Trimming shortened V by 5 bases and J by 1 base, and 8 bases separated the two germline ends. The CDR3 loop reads CASSHTGQETQYF. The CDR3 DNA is TGTGCCAGCAGTCATACGGGCCAAGAGACCCAGTACTTC.

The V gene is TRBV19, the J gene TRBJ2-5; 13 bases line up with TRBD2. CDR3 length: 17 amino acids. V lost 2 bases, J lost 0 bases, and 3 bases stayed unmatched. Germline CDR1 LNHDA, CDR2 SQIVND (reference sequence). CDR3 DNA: TGTGCCAGTAGTATAAGGACTAGCGGGGGTTACCAAGAGACCCAGTACTTC. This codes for CASSIRTSGGYQETQYF.

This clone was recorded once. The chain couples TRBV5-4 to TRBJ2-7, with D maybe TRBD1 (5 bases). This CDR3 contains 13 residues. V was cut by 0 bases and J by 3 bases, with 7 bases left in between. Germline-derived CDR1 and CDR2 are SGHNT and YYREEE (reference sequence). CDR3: CASSLGGRYEQYF. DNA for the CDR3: TGTGCCAGCAGCTTGGGGGGCCGCTACGAGCAGTACTTC.

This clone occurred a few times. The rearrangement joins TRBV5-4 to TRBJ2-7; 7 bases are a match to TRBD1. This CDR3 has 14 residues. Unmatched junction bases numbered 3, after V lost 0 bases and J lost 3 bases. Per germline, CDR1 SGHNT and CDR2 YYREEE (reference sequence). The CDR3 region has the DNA TGTGCCAGCAGCTTGGAGGGGGCGGTCTACGAGCAGTACTTC. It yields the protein CASSLEGAVYEQYF.

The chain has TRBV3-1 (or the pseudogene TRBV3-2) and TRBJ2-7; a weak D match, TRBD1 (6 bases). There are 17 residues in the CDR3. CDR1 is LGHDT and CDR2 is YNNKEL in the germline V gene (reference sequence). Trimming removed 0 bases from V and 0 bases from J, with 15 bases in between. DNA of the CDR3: TGTGCCAGCAGCCAAGATCTACTGGGGGCGAGCTCCTACGAGCAGTACTTC. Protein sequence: CASSQDLLGASSYEQYF.

Here the CDR3 reads CATSQMTGAYNEQFF. CDR3 DNA sequence: TGTGCCACCAGCCAAATGACAGGCGCCTACAATGAGCAGTTCTTC. This chain joins TRBV24-1 and TRBJ2-1; a weak D match, TRBD1 (6 bases). Germline assignment: CDR1 KGHDR and CDR2 SFDVKD. The germline V and J ends were trimmed by 7 bases and 2 bases, with 14 bases remaining between them. The CDR3 is made up of 15 amino acids.

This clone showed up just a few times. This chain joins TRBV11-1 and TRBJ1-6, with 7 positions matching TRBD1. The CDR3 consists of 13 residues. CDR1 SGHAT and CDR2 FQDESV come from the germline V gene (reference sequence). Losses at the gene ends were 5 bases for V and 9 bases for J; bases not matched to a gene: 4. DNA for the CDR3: TGTGCCAGCAGCCCAGGGGGGAGTTCACCCCTCCACTTT. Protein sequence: CASSPGGSSPLHF.

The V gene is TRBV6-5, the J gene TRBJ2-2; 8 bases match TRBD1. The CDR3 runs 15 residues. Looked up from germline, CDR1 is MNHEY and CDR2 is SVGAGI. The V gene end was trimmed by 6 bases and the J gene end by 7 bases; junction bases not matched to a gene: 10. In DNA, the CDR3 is TGTGCCAGCAGCCCGGACAGGGCTGTGCTCGGGGAGCTGTTTTTT. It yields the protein CASSPDRAVLGELFF.